The entry below gives a single TCR beta chain sequence along with its context. This sample is drawn from a study of blood T cell repertoires in COVID-19. Study-level information: Sources were T cells, B-cell-depleted T cells, or PBMCs; the material itself was cDNA or gDNA.

TCRdb's table, derived via immunoSEQ multiplex PCR, lists solely in-frame clones and lacks some. The table shows under 70,000 clones, with roughly 89% occurring only once. From germline, CDR1 is MNHEY and CDR2 SVGAGI. The junction had 5 bases not matched to a gene; V was cut back by 2 bases and J by 7 bases. The CDR3 runs to 14 residues. The source material was peripheral blood. The clonotype originates from a man aged 45-65 years with acute or convalescent COVID-19. The chain carries TRBV6-5 and TRBJ1-5; 7 positions agree with TRBD1. CDR3 protein: CASSYDRVGQPQHF. CDR3 in DNA: TGTGCCAGCAGTTACGACAGGGTTGGACAGCCCCAGCATTTT.